A selection of T cell receptor beta chains follows, all from one sample in a study of blood T cell repertoires in COVID-19. This table comes from immunoSEQ multiplex PCR, and its TCRdb copy is limited to in-frame clones, with some not included. The sample carries about 290,000 clones, around nine tenths recorded once. Sequencing input: peripheral blood. All receptors come from a woman aged 25 to 45 with COVID-19, enrolled during active disease. Each CDR3 is given with its conserved first and last residue. D genes are given only for firm matches. Where a row states a size, it is once, few, many or the class of an expanded clone; other rows omit it.

TRBJ2-1 | TRBV12-3/TRBV12-4 | - | - | TGTGCCAGCAGGGGTGGAGTCTACAATGAGCAGTTCTTC | CASRGGVYNEQFF
TRBJ2-7 | TRBV5-1 | - | TRBD1 | TGCGCCAGCAGCACGGAGGACAGGTTGAAGCAGTACTTC | CASSTEDRLKQYF
TRBJ2-7 | TRBV7-9 | - | TRBD2 | TGTGCCAGCAGCTTTAGCCCCGGGGGGGCGGCCTACGAGCAGTACTTC | CASSFSPGGAAYEQYF
TRBJ2-7 | TRBV19 | - | - | TGTGCCAGTACCGACAAGGACATCTCCTACGAGCAGTACTTC | CASTDKDISYEQYF
TRBJ2-7 | TRBV7-2 | - | - | TGTGCCAGCAGCTTACCCTACGACAGAACCTACGAGCAGTACTTC | CASSLPYDRTYEQYF
TRBJ2-1 | TRBV14 | - | - | TGTGCCAGCAGCCAAGATCTAGTGGCGAGTAACAATGAGCAGTTCTTC | CASSQDLVASNNEQFF
TRBJ1-2 | TRBV9 | - | - | TGTGCCAGCAGCGTAATGGACAGCTACACCTTC | CASSVMDSYTF
TRBJ1-6 | TRBV11-2 | - | - | TGTGCCAGCAGCTTAGGCGGGGTTAAGACCCTCCACTTT | CASSLGGVKTLHF
TRBJ1-1 | TRBV25-1 | once | - | TGTGCCAGCAGTGAATATTCAATGAACACTGAAGCTTTCTTT | CASSEYSMNTEAFF
TRBJ1-2 | TRBV6-5 | once | TRBD1 | TGTGCCAGCAGCTTAAGGGGGCAGGTCTATGGCTACACCTTC | CASSLRGQVYGYTF
TRBJ2-3 | TRBV11-2 | - | TRBD2 | TGTGCCAGCAGCCCTGGAAGCGGGGGGGCCAAAGATACGCAGTATTTT | CASSPGSGGAKDTQYF
TRBJ1-4 | TRBV2 | - | TRBD1 | TGTGCCAGCAGTATCCAGGGGGCGGATGAAAAACTGTTTTTT | CASSIQGADEKLFF
TRBJ1-4 | TRBV7-2 | - | - | TGTGCCAGCAGCTTAGTGGTGCCGGCTAATGAAAAACTGTTTTTT | CASSLVVPANEKLFF
TRBJ2-1 | TRBV10-3 | - | TRBD2 | TGTGCCATCACCGCGCTAGCGGGGGGGCCAAATGAGCAGTTCTTC | CAITALAGGPNEQFF
TRBJ1-2 | TRBV5-6 | - | TRBD1 | TGTGCCAGCAGCCCCGGCTCGGGGACAGGGGGCGGCGGTGGCTACACCTTC | CASSPGSGTGGGGGYTF
TRBJ2-5 | TRBV27 | once | - | TGTGCCAGCAGTGACACAGGGTCTATTAGGCTAGAGACCCAGTACTTC | CASSDTGSIRLETQYF
TRBJ1-1 | TRBV6-2/TRBV6-3 | - | - | TGTGCCAGCAGTTTTCTTAGACAGGACACTGAAGCTTTCTTT | CASSFLRQDTEAFF
TRBJ2-3 | TRBV9 | - | TRBD2 | TGTGCCAGCAGCGTCGCTAGCGGAAGCACAGATACGCAGTATTTT | CASSVASGSTDTQYF
TRBJ2-7 | TRBV6-1 | - | TRBD1 | TGTGCCAGCAGTGAGCCGGGACAGGGAAGGTACGAGCAGTACTTC | CASSEPGQGRYEQYF
TRBJ2-7 | TRBV27 | - | - | TGTGCCAGCAAGAATCAGCGAGACTACGAGCAGTACTTC | CASKNQRDYEQYF
TRBJ1-1 | TRBV7-9 | - | TRBD1 | TGTGCCAGCAGCATAATGGGGACAGCGATGAACACTGAAGCTTTCTTT | CASSIMGTAMNTEAFF
TRBJ1-1 | TRBV28 | - | - | TGTGCCAGCACCGCCGCTGGGGCCCTTGAAGCTTTCTTT | CASTAAGALEAFF
TRBJ1-1 | TRBV3-1/TRBV3-2 | - | - | TGTGCCAGCAGCCAAGATCTAGGTTTCGCCTGGGCTTTCTTT | CASSQDLGFAWAFF
TRBJ2-3 | TRBV11-2 | - | - | TGTGCCAGCAGCTTAGGGACCGCGGGCGTCACAGATACGCAGTATTTT | CASSLGTAGVTDTQYF
TRBJ1-1 | TRBV5-1 | - | - | TGCGCCAGCAGCCTCCGGGGGGTGAACACTGAAGCTTTCTTT | CASSLRGVNTEAFF
TRBJ1-1 | TRBV7-8 | once | - | TGTGCCAGCAGCTTCTCAGGGTCGGGCACTGAAGCTTTCTTT | CASSFSGSGTEAFF
TRBJ2-5 | TRBV6-5 | once | TRBD1 | TGTGCCAGCAGCCGGGACAGACAAGAGACCCAGTACTTC | CASSRDRQETQYF
TRBJ2-1 | TRBV27 | - | TRBD1 | TGTGCCAGCAGTTCCGGGACAGGCCCCTACAATGAGCAGTTCTTC | CASSSGTGPYNEQFF
TRBJ2-1 | TRBV6-4 | - | - | TGTCCCATTACAGCCGGGAGAGAACATGAGCAGTTCTTC | CPITAGREHEQFF
TRBJ2-3 | TRBV10-3 | - | TRBD2 | TGTGCCATCAGTGAGATAGCGGGAGGCACAGATACGCAGTATTTT | CAISEIAGGTDTQYF
TRBJ2-5 | TRBV11-2 | - | TRBD2 | TGTGCCAGCAGCTTCGGCAGCGGGGCAGAGACCCAGTACTTC | CASSFGSGAETQYF
TRBJ1-5 | TRBV28 | - | - | TGTGCCAGCATCACCACAGGGAATGGCAATCAGCCCCAGCATTTT | CASITTGNGNQPQHF
TRBJ2-1 | TRBV2 | - | - | TGTGCCAGCAGTACCGGGGGTCCCGGGGACTACAATGAGCAGTTCTTC | CASSTGGPGDYNEQFF
TRBJ1-1 | TRBV3-1/TRBV3-2 | - | - | TGTGCCAGCAGCCAAGGAGGCTTGCACACTGAAGCTTTCTTT | CASSQGGLHTEAFF
TRBJ1-3 | TRBV27 | - | TRBD1 | TGTGCCAGCAGTTTATTATTCCCCTTCGGACAGGGGGGAAACACCATATATTTT | CASSLLFPFGQGGNTIYF
TRBJ1-5 | TRBV2 | - | - | TGTGCCAGCAGTGAATGGCATCAGCCCCAGCATTTT | CASSEWHQPQHF
TRBJ2-1 | TRBV19 | - | TRBD2 | TGTGCCAGTAGTCGGGACTATGGCTTCTACAATGAGCAGTTCTTC | CASSRDYGFYNEQFF
TRBJ1-2 | TRBV11-2 | - | TRBD1 | TGTGCCAGCAGCGAGGTTTCCGGGACAGGATTTTATGGCTACACCTTC | CASSEVSGTGFYGYTF
TRBJ2-1 | TRBV11-2 | - | - | TGTGCCAGCAGCCTGAGGGCTTACAATGAGCAGTTCTTC | CASSLRAYNEQFF
TRBJ2-6 | TRBV7-9 | - | - | TGTGCCAGCAGCCCACGACAGGGACTAGCTGGGGCCAACGTCCTGACTTTC | CASSPRQGLAGANVLTF
TRBJ2-5 | TRBV7-8 | - | TRBD2 | TGTGCCAGCAGCTTAGGCCTAGCGGGGGCTCCGATGGAGACCCAGTACTTC | CASSLGLAGAPMETQYF
TRBJ2-1 | TRBV6-6 | - | TRBD2 | TGTGCCAGCAGTCATCTAGCGGGGGGCTTAAGCTCCTACAATGAGCAGTTCTTC | CASSHLAGGLSSYNEQFF
TRBJ2-1 | TRBV7-8 | - | - | TGTGCCAGCAGCTTAGCCCGGGGGGCCGGTAACAATGAGCAGTTCTTC | CASSLARGAGNNEQFF
TRBJ2-2 | TRBV10-3 | - | TRBD2 | TGTGCCACCGGGGGGGGACGGAACACCGGGGAGCTGTTTTTT | CATGGGRNTGELFF
TRBJ2-3 | TRBV6-5 | - | TRBD2 | TGTGCCAGCAGCAAACTAGCGGGGAAATCAGATACGCAGTATTTT | CASSKLAGKSDTQYF
TRBJ1-6 | TRBV5-6 | - | TRBD1 | TGTGCCAGCAGCCGGGGACAGAATTATAATTCACCCCTCCACTTT | CASSRGQNYNSPLHF
TRBJ2-7 | TRBV19 | - | - | TGTGCCAGTAGTATGGGGACTTACGAGCAGTACTTC | CASSMGTYEQYF
TRBJ1-1 | TRBV5-4 | - | - | TGTGCCAGCAGCTTCTCGGACGGGAAGAACACTGAAGCTTTCTTT | CASSFSDGKNTEAFF
TRBJ2-1 | TRBV7-9 | - | TRBD1 | TGTGCCAGCAGCGCAAGACAGGGGTTATCAGTCAGTTCGGGCAATGAGCAGTTCTTC | CASSARQGLSVSSGNEQFF